The 20 T cell receptor beta chains below come from one sample, sequenced in a study of blood T cells in healthy people across ages. Primed by a sample-barcoded 5' primer and a J-beta primer mix, a second PCR proceeded for roughly 7 to 12 cycles. TCRdb fed the 5' RACE reads into MiXCR, producing one record per CDR3 protein. The table lists hundreds of thousands of distinct CDR3 sequences, about 37% of them singletons. The sample was blood. These receptors were taken from a man aged 18 to 30 in good health.

This clonotype was seen only a few times. The CDR3 nucleotides read TGCAGTGCTAGTACAGGGGCCCTGTACAATGAGCAGTTCTTC. Translating it yields CSASTGALYNEQFF. J is TRBJ2-1 and V is TRBV20-1; 7 nucleotides match TRBD1. The germline V gene has CDR1 DFQATT and CDR2 SNEGSKA (reference sequence). This CDR3 comprises 14 residues. V dropped 3 bases and J dropped 4; count of bases not matched to a gene: 6.

The chain uses TRBV7-2 and TRBJ2-1, with 10 bases fitting TRBD2. Near its end, the DNA agrees better with TRBJ2-7, so the J call may be wrong. CDR3 length equals 18 residues. CDR1 is SGHTA and CDR2 is FQGNSA in the germline V gene. As DNA, the CDR3 is TGTACCAGCGGCTCCTCGGGACTAGCGAGGAGCTCCTACAATGAGCAGTACTTC. This gives the protein CTSGSSGLARSSYNEQYF.

For this clonotype: Lacking the conserved final phenylalanine or tryptophan, this CDR3 likely reflects a read error. This CDR3 reads CASSVGQAQETQYC. Here the CDR3 DNA reads TGTGCCAGCAGTGTCGGGCAGGCCCAAGAGACCCAGTACTGC. This chain links TRBV12-3 or TRBV12-4 with TRBJ2-5; D unresolved. V was pared by 5 bases and J by 1 base, with 11 bases between. The CDR3 sequence is 14 residues long.

This clonotype was observed a handful of times. The chain has TRBV12-3 or TRBV12-4 and TRBJ2-5; TRBD1 or TRBD2 may be the D gene (7 bases each). The CDR3 sequence is 16 residues long. The V end was cut by 6 bases, the J end by 0 bases, with 17 bases between. Here the CDR3 reads CASSSQGGGYQETQYF. CDR3 in DNA: TGTGCCAGCAGCTCCCAGGGGGGAGGGTACCAAGAGACCCAGTACTTC.

The CDR3 sequence is CASSSDSGYGYTF. The CDR3 coding sequence is TGCGCCAGCAGCTCGGACTCGGGGTATGGCTACACCTTC. This chain uses TRBV5-1 with TRBJ1-2; no firm D call. The CDR3 loop spans 13 amino acids. Trimming took off 3 bases at V and 5 bases at J, with 11 bases between the two ends. CDR1 is SGHRS, CDR2 YFSETQ, per germline.

This clonotype was observed a handful of times. The V gene is TRBV29-1, the J gene TRBJ2-7; the D gene is possibly TRBD2 (5 bases). The CDR3 is 14 amino acids. CDR1 SQVTM and CDR2 ANQGSEA come from the germline V gene. V was shortened by 5 bases and J by 7 bases, with 21 bases between the two germline ends. The DNA for the CDR3 is TGCAGCGTTACAACTAGATCGGGGTACAATGAGCAGTACTTC. Its translation: CSVTTRSGYNEQYF.

The chain joins TRBV20-1 to TRBJ1-5, with unresolved D. The germline gives CDR1 DFQATT, CDR2 SNEGSKA (reference sequence). Trimming took off 6 bases at V and 6 bases at J, with 12 bases between the two ends. The CDR3 contains 12 residues. CDR3 residues: CSALGRGQPQHF. The CDR3 coding sequence is TGCAGTGCCCTAGGACGGGGTCAGCCCCAGCATTTT.

This clonotype showed up just a few times. The rearrangement links TRBV28 to TRBJ1-2; D is ambiguous. The germline V gene encodes CDR1 MDHEN and CDR2 SYDVKM. With 4 bases removed from V and 2 bases from J, the gap between germline ends came to 8 bases. CDR3 size: 13 residues. The CDR3 DNA reads as TGTGCCAGCAGTTCGGAACAGAACTATGGCTACACCTTC. Translation gives CASSSEQNYGYTF.

The chain has TRBV6-2 or TRBV6-3 and TRBJ2-7; D may be TRBD1 (6 bases). Germline CDR1 is MNHEY and CDR2 is SVGEGT. Trimming removed 1 base at V and 2 bases at J, with 12 bases between. This CDR3 contains 15 residues. The CDR3 DNA is TGTGCCAGCAGTTACTTCAAGGGGGACACCTACGAGCAGTACTTC. This sequence encodes CASSYFKGDTYEQYF.

This clonotype came up many times. The chain joins TRBV4-3 to TRBJ1-2, with TRBD1 identical over 7 bases. The CDR3 has 15 amino acids. V was pared by 0 bases and J by 4 bases, with 5 bases of the junction left unmatched. Germline V gene sequence: CDR1 LGHNA, CDR2 YSLEER. The CDR3 spells CASSQDQGDSYGYTF. Written as DNA, the CDR3 is TGCGCCAGCAGCCAAGATCAGGGGGATAGCTATGGCTACACCTTC.

This clonotype occurred a few times. This sequence joins TRBV7-9 and TRBJ2-1; the D gene is possibly TRBD1 (6 bases). The CDR3 consists of 11 residues. Deletions cut 6 bases from V and 7 bases from J, with 7 bases between. Looked up from germline, CDR1 is SEHNR and CDR2 is FQNEAQ (reference sequence). The CDR3 DNA sequence: TGTGCCAGCAGAACAGGGAATGAGCAGTTCTTC. Residues: CASRTGNEQFF.

This clonotype was picked up a small number of times. The chain couples TRBV29-1 to TRBJ2-5; 9 bases are a match to TRBD1. This CDR3 region has 14 residues. Germline values: CDR1 SQVTM, CDR2 ANQGSEA. J lost 4 bases, V lost 6 bases, and 9 bases had no gene match. The CDR3 loop reads CSVRTGEGRETQYF. In DNA form, the CDR3 reads TGCAGCGTCCGGACAGGGGAAGGACGAGAGACCCAGTACTTC.

In regard to this clonotype: Germline is not matched at one junction end, which may reflect a read error. CDR3 sequence: CATSLWGQAGGYTF. The CDR3 nucleotides read TGTGCCACCAGCTTATGGGGACAGGCTGGTGGCTACACCTTC. The rearrangement uses TRBV7-2 and TRBJ1-2; 8 bases match TRBD1. CDR1 and CDR2 (germline): SGHTA, FQGNSA. This CDR3 region has 14 residues.

This sequence joins TRBV7-3 and TRBJ2-2; 8 bases map to TRBD2. This CDR3 region has 15 residues. Losses at the gene ends were 5 bases for V and 1 base for J; bases not matched to a gene: 3. Germline CDR1 reads SGHTA; CDR2 reads FQGTGA. The DNA of the CDR3 is TGTGCCAGCAGCGAAAGCGGGGGGAACACCGGGGAGCTGTTTTTT. Its translation is CASSESGGNTGELFF. Using reference TRBV7-3 and TRBJ2-2 for the parts outside the CDR3, the full variable domain is GAGVSQTPSNKVTEKGKYVELRCDPISGHTALYWYRQSLGQGPEFLIYFQGTGAADDSGLPNDRFFAVRPEGSVSTLKIQRTERGDSAVYLCASSESGGNTGELFFGEGSRLTVL.

The chain is built from TRBV6-5 and TRBJ2-3, with a weak D call TRBD2 (6 bases). Germline V gene data show CDR1 as MNHEY and CDR2 as SVGAGI. V dropped 3 bases and J dropped 3 bases, with 13 bases sitting between them. The CDR3 contains 15 residues. The CDR3 region is CASSYLPRGTDTQYF. For the CDR3, the DNA is TGTGCCAGCAGTTATCTCCCTCGGGGGACAGATACGCAGTATTTT.

This chain joins TRBV11-1 and TRBJ2-4, with TRBD1 identical over 8 bases. Matching the DNA end better, TRBJ2-7 makes the J call doubtful. In germline, CDR1 is SGHAT, CDR2 FQDESV (reference sequence). This CDR3 region has 15 residues. The CDR3 DNA reads as TGTGCCAGCAGCTTACGTAGGGACAGGCGCTACGAGCAGTACTTC. Amino acid sequence: CASSLRRDRRYEQYF.

The rearrangement links TRBV6-5 to TRBJ1-5, with D possibly TRBD1 on 5 matching bases. With 6 bases removed from V and 3 bases from J, the gap between germline ends came to 12 bases. The CDR3 loop spans 14 amino acids. Germline-derived CDR1 and CDR2 are MNHEY and SVGAGI. The CDR3 region is CASRRAGPNQPQHF. Here the CDR3 DNA reads TGTGCCAGCAGACGGGCGGGACCCAATCAGCCCCAGCATTTT.

The chain couples TRBV13 to TRBJ2-7; weak D call: TRBD2 (5 bases). V lost 1 base to trimming and J lost 2 bases, with 9 bases between them. CDR1 and CDR2 (germline): PRHDT, FYEKMQ (reference sequence). The CDR3 is made up of 14 amino acids. The CDR3 here is CASSLEASPYEQYF. The DNA for the CDR3 is TGTGCCAGCAGCTTAGAGGCTAGCCCCTACGAGCAGTACTTC.

This clonotype was seen a few times. The CDR3 region is CASRDRGTEAFF. CDR3 nucleotide sequence: TGTGCCAGCCGGGACAGGGGGACTGAAGCTTTCTTT. The V gene is TRBV19, the J gene TRBJ1-1; 11 nucleotides match TRBD1. This CDR3 has 12 residues. Germline-derived CDR1 and CDR2 are LNHDA and SQIVND (reference sequence). With V trimmed by 9 bases and J by 5 bases, 2 bases remained unmatched.

This clonotype has more than one count but fewer than ten. The CDR3: CASSLGHPDTYSGNTIYF. The CDR3 DNA sequence: TGTGCCAGCAGCTTAGGGCACCCGGATACATACTCTGGAAACACCATATATTTT. The V and J genes are TRBV7-2 and TRBJ1-3; no clear D gene. CDR1 SGHTA and CDR2 FQGNSA come from the germline V gene. The CDR3 covers 18 residues. Trimming pared 1 base from V and 0 bases from J, leaving 16 bases between.